This T cell receptor beta chain was sequenced during a study of vaccination and CD4 T cells after COVID-19. Looking at the study overall: Post-COVID draws followed diagnosis by a median around 95 days (range 35 to 161). Broader study findings: The great majority, 304 of 307 vaccine-specific clones, proved spike mono-reactive in convalescent patients.

Germline V gives CDR1 SGHTA, CDR2 FQGNSA. V dropped 0 bases and J dropped 2 bases, with 11 bases sitting between them. The CDR3 has 15 residues. Stated treatment: roughly nine-day PBMC culture with coronavirus spike peptide pools or control peptides (ViraFEST assay). There are a few counts of this clonotype. Its antigen is as yet unknown. The Oncomine TCR Beta short-read assay sequenced DNA from cultured CD4+ T cells. The source of extracted genomic DNA was cultured CD4+ T cells. From the PCR reads, TCRdb called clonotypes with MiXCR, one entry per CDR3 protein. The sample has roughly 9,800 distinct CDR3 sequences, almost 60% seen once.

V is TRBV7-2 and J is TRBJ2-7; maybe TRBD1 (5 bases). Sequencing used CD4+ T cells from blood, cultured in vitro. The source is a human donor who had recovered from COVID-19. In nucleotides, the CDR3 is TGTGCCAGCAGCTTAGCCCAGGGAACTCCCTACGAGCAGTACTTC. It codes for CASSLAQGTPYEQYF. The entire variable domain, with the rest obtained from reference TRBV7-2 and TRBJ2-7, is as follows: GAGVSQSPSNKVTEKGKDVELRCDPISGHTALYWYRQSLGQGLEFLIYFQGNSAPDKSGLPSDRFSAERTGGSVSTLTIQRTQQEDSAVYLCASSLAQGTPYEQYFGPGTRLTVT.